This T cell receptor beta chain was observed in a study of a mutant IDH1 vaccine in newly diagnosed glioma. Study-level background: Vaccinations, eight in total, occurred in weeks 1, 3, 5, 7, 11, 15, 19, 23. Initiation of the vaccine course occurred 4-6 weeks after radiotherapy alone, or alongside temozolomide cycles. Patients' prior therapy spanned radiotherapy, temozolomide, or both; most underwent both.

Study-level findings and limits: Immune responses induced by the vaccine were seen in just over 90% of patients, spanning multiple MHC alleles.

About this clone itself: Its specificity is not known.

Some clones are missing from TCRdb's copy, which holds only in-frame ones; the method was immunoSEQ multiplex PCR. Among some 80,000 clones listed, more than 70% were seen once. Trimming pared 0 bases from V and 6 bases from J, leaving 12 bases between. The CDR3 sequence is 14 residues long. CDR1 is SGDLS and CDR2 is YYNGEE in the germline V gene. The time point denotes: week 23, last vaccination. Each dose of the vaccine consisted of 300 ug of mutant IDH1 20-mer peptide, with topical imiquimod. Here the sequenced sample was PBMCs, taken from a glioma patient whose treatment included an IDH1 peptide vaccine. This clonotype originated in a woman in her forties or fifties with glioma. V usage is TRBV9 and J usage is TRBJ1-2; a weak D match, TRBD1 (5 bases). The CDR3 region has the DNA TGTGCCAGCAGCGTAGGTCCGGGGGAAAATGGCTACACCTTC. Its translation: CASSVGPGENGYTF. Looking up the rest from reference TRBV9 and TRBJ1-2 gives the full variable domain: DSGVTQTPKHLITATGQRVTLRCSPRSGDLSVYWYQQSLDQGLQFLIQYYNGEERAKGNILERFSAQQFPDLHSELNLSSLELGDSALYFCASSVGPGENGYTFGSGTRLTVV.